This T cell receptor (beta chain) was observed in a study of tumor and adjacent non-tumor tissue in lung cancer. RNA was extracted from bulk tissue without any cell sorting. The library came from three nested PCR rounds adapted from ARM-PCR protocols. MiXCR was run by TCRdb on the multiplex PCR reads, yielding one entry per CDR3 protein. The table lists roughly 67,000 distinct CDR3 sequences, just under 60% of them singletons. This TCR was recovered from a man aged 45 to 65 with non-small cell lung cancer. The sequenced material came from lung tumor tissue.

The CDR3 nucleotides are TGTGCCAGCAGTCTCCCGAACAGGGATAATTCACCCCTCCACTTT. Translating gives CASSLPNRDNSPLHF. The chain is built from TRBV6-6 and TRBJ1-6; perhaps TRBD1 as D (6 bases). Germline loops: CDR1 MNHNY, CDR2 SVGAGI (reference sequence). The CDR3 has 15 residues. Trimming shortened V by 5 bases and J by 5 bases, and 13 bases separated the two germline ends.